What follows are 32 T cell receptor beta chains derived from one specimen sequenced in a study of shared clonotypes between healthy human individuals. TCRdb keeps only in-frame clones here, not all; method: immunoSEQ multiplex PCR. The table records about 380,000 clones, 96% of them present only once. The sample taken for sequencing was memory CD8+ T cells sorted from blood. Documented subset: CD45RO+ cells pooled with CCR7-negative TemRA cells. All receptors derive from a man aged 25 to 45 in good health.

The chain joins TRBV19 to TRBJ2-3; possibly TRBD1 for D (5 bases). Germline lookup yields CDR1 LNHDA and CDR2 SQIVND (reference sequence). CDR3 size: 13 residues. V lost 5 bases, J lost 1 base, and 7 bases lay in between. The CDR3 loop is CASSPRGTDTQYF. The CDR3 DNA follows: TGTGCCAGTAGTCCCAGGGGCACAGATACGCAGTATTTT.

The V gene is TRBV6-5, the J gene TRBJ2-7, with D unclear. The CDR3 contains 15 residues. CDR1 and CDR2 from the germline V gene are MNHEY and SVGAGI. V lost 0 bases, J lost 2 bases, and 11 bases lay in between. The CDR3: CASSYSKQNPYEQYF. CDR3 coding DNA: TGTGCCAGCAGTTACTCAAAACAGAACCCCTACGAGCAGTACTTC.

Details on this clone: In the same sample, other DNA sequences code for this CDR3. CDR3: CASSSSTDTQYF. The DNA for the CDR3 is TGTGCCAGCAGCTCTAGCACAGATACGCAGTATTTT. The chain employs TRBV7-9 and TRBJ2-3; D call uncertain. V was trimmed by 4 bases and J by 0 bases, leaving 2 bases between them. The CDR3 spans 12 residues. Germline values: CDR1 SEHNR, CDR2 FQNEAQ (reference sequence).

This rearrangement joins TRBV10-3 to TRBJ1-1; tentative D call: TRBD1 (6 bases). V gave up 9 bases and J gave up 7 bases, with 18 bases separating them. Looked up from germline, CDR1 is ENHRY and CDR2 is SYGVKD. This CDR3 contains 13 residues. CDR3 in amino acids: CAIPNGQRFEAFF. CDR3 sequence (DNA): TGTGCCATTCCTAACGGACAGAGATTTGAAGCTTTCTTT.

With regard to this clone: This CDR3 is also generated by other DNA sequences in the sample. J is TRBJ2-7 and V is TRBV28; D not resolved. V was cut by 4 bases and J by 4 bases, with 5 bases left in between. CDR1 and CDR2 (germline): MDHEN, SYDVKM. CDR3 length: 11 amino acids. In DNA form, the CDR3 reads TGTGCCAGCAGTTCCCCATACGAGCAGTACTTC. Translated: CASSSPYEQYF.

The CDR3 spells CASRGGSGNTIYF. The CDR3 coding sequence is TGCGCCAGCAGAGGGGGAAGTGGAAACACCATATATTTT. This chain joins TRBV5-1 and TRBJ1-3; possibly TRBD1 for D (6 bases). Per the germline V gene, CDR1 is SGHRS and CDR2 is YFSETQ. With 5 bases removed from V and 3 bases from J, the gap between germline ends came to 9 bases. This CDR3 comprises 13 residues.

The chain employs TRBV11-2 and TRBJ2-1; D is unclear. The CDR3 is 16 amino acids. Germline values: CDR1 SGHAT, CDR2 FQNNGV. Trimming took 5 bases from V and 3 from J, leaving 17 bases between them. For the CDR3, the DNA is TGTGCCAGCAGCCCCCCCCCATTAGCTCTCTACAATGAGCAGTTCTTC. Translating gives CASSPPPLALYNEQFF. Filled out from reference TRBV11-2 and TRBJ2-1, the complete variable domain reads EAGVAQSPRYKIIEKRQSVAFWCNPISGHATLYWYQQILGQGPKLLIQFQNNGVVDDSQLPKDRFSAERLKGVDSTLKIQPAKLEDSAVYLCASSPPPLALYNEQFFGPGTRLTVL.

The genes are TRBV27 and TRBJ2-5, with 12 bases lining up with TRBD2. Trimming removed 4 bases from V and 4 bases from J; junction bases left unmatched: 7. The CDR3 contains 16 residues. Germline V gene sequence: CDR1 MNHEY, CDR2 SMNVEV (reference sequence). CDR3 loop: CASSSPLAGGVETQYF. CDR3 DNA sequence: TGTGCCAGCAGTTCACCACTAGCGGGAGGAGTAGAGACCCAGTACTTC.

J is TRBJ2-1 and V is TRBV19; 8 bases fit TRBD2. V lost 5 bases and J lost 2; bases outside the gene matches: 2. CDR3 length: 14 residues. CDR1 and CDR2 from the germline V gene are LNHDA and SQIVND (reference sequence). CDR3 amino acids: CASSASGPYNEQFF. CDR3 coding DNA: TGTGCCAGTAGTGCTAGCGGGCCCTACAATGAGCAGTTCTTC.

V is TRBV2 and J is TRBJ2-3, with 16 bases that match TRBD2. The germline V gene encodes CDR1 SNHLY and CDR2 FYNNEI. The length of the CDR3 is 17 residues. V lost 6 bases, J lost 3 bases, and 6 bases stayed unmatched. The CDR3 DNA reads as TGTGCCAGCAGGGGACTAGCGGGAGGGCCCAAGACAGATACGCAGTATTTT. This sequence encodes CASRGLAGGPKTDTQYF.

V gene TRBV7-8 combines with J gene TRBJ2-2; D call uncertain. This CDR3 is built from 13 residues. The V and J ends lost 1 base and 5 bases respectively, with 5 bases between them. The V gene's germline CDR1 is SGHVS and CDR2 FQNEAQ. CDR3 coding DNA: TGTGCCAGCAGCTTAGTGGAGACCGGGGAGCTGTTTTTT. Translation gives CASSLVETGELFF.

CDR3 region: CASSFDRGNSPLHF. CDR3 nucleotides: TGCGCCAGCAGCTTTGACAGGGGCAATTCACCCCTCCACTTT. The chain recombines TRBV5-1 with TRBJ1-6; 8 nucleotides line up with TRBD1. The CDR3 contains 14 residues. Germline assignment: CDR1 SGHRS and CDR2 YFSETQ. Trimming cost V 2 bases and J 7 bases; bases outside gene matches: 2.

The chain has TRBV28 and TRBJ2-7; 7 bases agree with TRBD2. The germline CDR1 and CDR2 sequences are MDHEN and SYDVKM. The V gene end was trimmed by 6 bases and the J gene end by 0 bases; junction bases not matched to a gene: 8. CDR3 size: 15 residues. CDR3: CASRPHQRDSYEQYF. For the CDR3, the DNA is TGTGCCAGCAGGCCACACCAGCGGGACTCCTACGAGCAGTACTTC.

The chain joins TRBV7-9 to TRBJ2-5, with D possibly matching TRBD1 (5 bases). Germline V gene data show CDR1 as SEHNR and CDR2 as FQNEAQ (reference sequence). The CDR3 loop spans 13 amino acids. V lost 5 bases to trimming and J lost 1 base, with 8 bases between them. CDR3 sequence reads: CASSPDTQETQYF. DNA for the CDR3: TGTGCCAGCAGCCCGGACACCCAAGAGACCCAGTACTTC. The full variable domain, completed using reference TRBV7-9 and TRBJ2-5, is DTGVSQNPRHKITKRGQNVTFRCDPISEHNRLYWYRQTLGQGPEFLTYFQNEAQLEKSRLLSDRFSAERPKGSFSTLEIQRTEQGDSAMYLCASSPDTQETQYFGPGTRLLVL.

V is TRBV7-2 and J is TRBJ2-3; 8 positions match TRBD2. After removal of 1 base from V and 6 bases from J, the junction contained 6 bases not matched to a gene. CDR3 length: 15 residues. Germline values: CDR1 SGHTA, CDR2 FQGNSA. The CDR3 protein is CASSLGGGRIDTQYF. CDR3 sequence (DNA): TGTGCCAGCAGCTTAGGGGGCGGGAGGATTGATACGCAGTATTTT.

The chain recombines TRBV4-1 with TRBJ2-1; 12 bases fit TRBD1. The junction had 11 bases not matched to a gene; V was cut back by 7 bases and J by 7 bases. The CDR3 runs 16 residues. The germline V gene has CDR1 MGHRA and CDR2 YSYEKL. The CDR3 nucleotides are TGCGCCAGCACGATTTTACCGGGACAGGGGGCGAATGAGCAGTTCTTC. Translating it yields CASTILPGQGANEQFF.

The gene calls are TRBV28 and TRBJ2-7; D gene uncertain. The CDR3 covers 14 residues. Germline-derived CDR1 and CDR2 are MDHEN and SYDVKM. Trimming removed 6 bases from V and 2 bases from J, with 14 bases in between. The CDR3: CASSETGPAYEQYF. The DNA of the CDR3 is TGTGCCAGCAGCGAGACCGGGCCCGCCTACGAGCAGTACTTC.

The rearrangement joins TRBV20-1 to TRBJ2-7; D possibly matches TRBD1 or TRBD2 (5 bases each). The CDR3 totals 11 residues. Germline values: CDR1 DFQATT, CDR2 SNEGSKA (reference sequence). The V and J ends lost 6 bases and 5 bases respectively, with 11 bases between them. CDR3 sequence (DNA): TGCAGTGCGGTGGGGGTCCACGAGCAGTACTTC. Protein: CSAVGVHEQYF.

This rearrangement joins TRBV15 to TRBJ2-7; D may match TRBD1 or TRBD2 (6 bases each). This CDR3 comprises 14 residues. Trimming pared 0 bases from V and 4 bases from J, leaving 10 bases between. Germline V CDR1 and CDR2: LNHNV, YYDKDF (reference sequence). The CDR3: CATSRDRGGYEQYF. The CDR3 bases are TGTGCCACCAGCAGAGATCGAGGGGGGTACGAGCAGTACTTC.

V gene TRBV18 combines with J gene TRBJ1-5; D call uncertain. V lost 6 bases to trimming and J lost 1 base, with 4 bases between them. Germline CDR1 KGHSH, CDR2 LQKENI. This CDR3 contains 12 residues. In nucleotides, the CDR3 is TGTGCCAGCTCTCGGAGCAATCAGCCCCAGCATTTT. Translating gives CASSRSNQPQHF.

The gene calls are TRBV19 and TRBJ1-1; TRBD1 matches at 11 bases. The germline V gene has CDR1 LNHDA and CDR2 SQIVND (reference sequence). Germline trimming cut 7 bases from V and 1 base from J; bases unmatched to any gene: 8. The CDR3 extends over 16 amino acids. The CDR3 nucleotides are TGTGCCAGTAAGAGTAGCGGACAGGGGGCGAACACTGAAGCTTTCTTT. Residues: CASKSSGQGANTEAFF. The complete variable domain, with remaining parts taken from reference TRBV19 and TRBJ1-1, reads DGGITQSPKYLFRKEGQNVTLSCEQNLNHDAMYWYRQDPGQGLRLIYYSQIVNDFQKGDIAEGYSVSREKKESFPLTVTSAQKNPTAFYLCASKSSGQGANTEAFFGQGTRLTVV.

The rearrangement joins TRBV5-1 to TRBJ1-2; weak D call: TRBD1 (6 bases). From germline, CDR1 is SGHRS and CDR2 YFSETQ. This CDR3 contains 15 residues. V shed 4 bases and J shed 6 bases, with 19 bases lying between them. The CDR3 nucleotides read TGCGCCAGCAGCGCCCCCCTGGACAGACGAAATGGCTACACCTTC. Protein product: CASSAPLDRRNGYTF.

The V and J genes are TRBV7-8 and TRBJ2-1; D unclear. Per the germline V gene, CDR1 is SGHVS and CDR2 is FQNEAQ. The CDR3 sequence is 14 residues long. The germline V and J ends were trimmed by 5 bases and 2 bases, with 10 bases remaining between them. CDR3 residues: CASSPYTAYNEQFF. CDR3 nucleotides: TGTGCCAGCAGCCCTTATACCGCCTACAATGAGCAGTTCTTC.

The V gene is TRBV18, the J gene TRBJ2-7; 10 nucleotides align to TRBD1. The germline CDR1 and CDR2 sequences are KGHSH and LQKENI. The CDR3 runs 14 residues. V lost 3 bases to trimming and J lost 6 bases; unmatched junction nucleotides: 5. CDR3 coding DNA: TGTGCCAGCTCACCGGACAGGGGGGTTGGCGAGCAGTACTTC. It yields the protein CASSPDRGVGEQYF.

V is TRBV30 and J is TRBJ1-2; TRBD1 might be the D (6 bases). Trimming left V 3 bases short and J 5 bases short, with 10 bases between. The germline V gene has CDR1 GTSNPN and CDR2 SVGIG (reference sequence). This CDR3 has 12 amino acids. In DNA, the CDR3 is TGTGCCTGGAGACAGGGTCCATATGGCTACACCTTC. Its translation is CAWRQGPYGYTF. Combining the CDR3 with reference TRBV30 and TRBJ1-2 gives the whole variable domain SQTIHQWPATLVQPVGSPLSLECTVEGTSNPNLYWYRQAAGRGLQLLFYSVGIGQISSEVPQNLSASRPQDRQFILSSKKLLLSDSGFYLCAWRQGPYGYTFGSGTRLTVV.

V and J are TRBV20-1 and TRBJ2-7; possibly TRBD1 or TRBD2 for D (5 bases each). The CDR3 sequence is 11 residues long. Germline V gene lookup returns CDR1 DFQATT and CDR2 SNEGSKA (reference sequence). V was cut by 7 bases and J by 0 bases, with 7 bases left in between. Here the CDR3 reads CSEGSSYEQYF. DNA of the CDR3: TGCAGTGAGGGGAGCTCCTACGAGCAGTACTTC.

Comments on this clone: This CDR3 is also generated by other DNA sequences in the sample. The rearrangement uses TRBV30 and TRBJ2-7; D remains unclear. The CDR3 is 10 amino acids. CDR1 and CDR2 from the germline V gene are GTSNPN and SVGIG (reference sequence). Trimming pared 5 bases from V and 4 bases from J, leaving 6 bases between. CDR3 loop: CAWGDYEQYF. The CDR3 DNA sequence: TGTGCCTGGGGTGATTACGAGCAGTACTTC.

The V call is TRBV11-2, the J call TRBJ2-3; unclear D gene. CDR3 length: 13 residues. V lost 11 bases to trimming and J lost 3 bases, with 15 bases between them. Germline V gene lookup returns CDR1 SGHAT and CDR2 FQNNGV. As DNA, the CDR3 is TGTGCCGCGGAACGGCCCGGGACAGATACGCAGTATTTT. Translation: CAAERPGTDTQYF.

V usage is TRBV1 and J usage is TRBJ2-3. TRBV1 is listed as a pseudogene. CDR3 length: 14 residues. The CDR3 region is CTSSQDHSTDTQYF. The CDR3 nucleotides are TGCACCAGCAGCCAAGATCACAGCACAGATACGCAGTATTTT.

The chain couples TRBV6-5 to TRBJ1-3; 7 nucleotides line up with TRBD1. The CDR3 totals 14 residues. Looked up from germline, CDR1 is MNHEY and CDR2 is SVGAGI. V lost 6 bases to trimming and J lost 8 bases; unmatched junction nucleotides: 10. The CDR3: CASSPEGAGDTIYF. CDR3 DNA: TGTGCCAGCAGCCCCGAGGGGGCCGGCGACACCATATATTTT.

This rearrangement joins TRBV4-1 to TRBJ2-1; the D gene is possibly TRBD2 (6 bases). Between the trimmed V and J ends, which lost 1 base and 7 bases, there was a span of 11 bases. Germline V gene sequence: CDR1 MGHRA, CDR2 YSYEKL. The CDR3 is 14 amino acids. The chain's CDR3 is CASSQVLAWNEQFF. CDR3 DNA: TGCGCCAGCAGCCAAGTCCTAGCGTGGAATGAGCAGTTCTTC.

V is TRBV5-1 and J is TRBJ2-1, with TRBD1 identical over 7 bases. CDR1 and CDR2 from the germline V gene are SGHRS and YFSETQ. With V trimmed by 1 base and J by 5 bases, 9 bases remained unmatched. The CDR3 sequence is 16 residues long. This CDR3 reads CASSLLVTGADNEQFF. In nucleotides, the CDR3 is TGCGCCAGCAGCTTGTTGGTTACAGGGGCAGACAATGAGCAGTTCTTC. Looking up the rest from reference TRBV5-1 and TRBJ2-1 gives the full variable domain: KAGVTQTPRYLIKTRGQQVTLSCSPISGHRSVSWYQQTPGQGLQFLFEYFSETQRNKGNFPGRFSGRQFSNSRSEMNVSTLELGDSALYLCASSLLVTGADNEQFFGPGTRLTVL.